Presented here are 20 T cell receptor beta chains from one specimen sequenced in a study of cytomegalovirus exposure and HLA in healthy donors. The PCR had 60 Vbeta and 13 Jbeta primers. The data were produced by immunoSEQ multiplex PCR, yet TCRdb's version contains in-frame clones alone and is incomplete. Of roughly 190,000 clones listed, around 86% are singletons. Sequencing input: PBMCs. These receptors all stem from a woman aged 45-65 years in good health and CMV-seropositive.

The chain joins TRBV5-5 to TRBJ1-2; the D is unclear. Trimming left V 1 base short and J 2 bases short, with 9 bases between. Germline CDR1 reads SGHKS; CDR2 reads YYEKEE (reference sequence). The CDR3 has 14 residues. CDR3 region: CASSLKWQNYGYTF. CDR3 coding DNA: TGTGCCAGCAGCTTGAAGTGGCAGAACTATGGCTACACCTTC.

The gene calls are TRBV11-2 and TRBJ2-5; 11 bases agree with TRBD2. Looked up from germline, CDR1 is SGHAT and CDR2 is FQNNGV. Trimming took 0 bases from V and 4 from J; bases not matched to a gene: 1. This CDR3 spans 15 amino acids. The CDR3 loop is CASSLDLAGGETQYF. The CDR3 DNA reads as TGTGCCAGCAGCTTAGATCTAGCGGGGGGAGAGACCCAGTACTTC. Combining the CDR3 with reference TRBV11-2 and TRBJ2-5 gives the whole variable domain EAGVAQSPRYKIIEKRQSVAFWCNPISGHATLYWYQQILGQGPKLLIQFQNNGVVDDSQLPKDRFSAERLKGVDSTLKIQPAKLEDSAVYLCASSLDLAGGETQYFGPGTRLLVL.

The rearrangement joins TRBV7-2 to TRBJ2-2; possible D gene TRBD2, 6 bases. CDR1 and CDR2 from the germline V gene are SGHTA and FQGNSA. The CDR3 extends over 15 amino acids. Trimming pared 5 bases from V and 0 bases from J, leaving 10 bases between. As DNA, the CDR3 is TGTGCCAGCAGCCTTAGCGGAGCGAACACCGGGGAGCTGTTTTTT. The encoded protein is CASSLSGANTGELFF.

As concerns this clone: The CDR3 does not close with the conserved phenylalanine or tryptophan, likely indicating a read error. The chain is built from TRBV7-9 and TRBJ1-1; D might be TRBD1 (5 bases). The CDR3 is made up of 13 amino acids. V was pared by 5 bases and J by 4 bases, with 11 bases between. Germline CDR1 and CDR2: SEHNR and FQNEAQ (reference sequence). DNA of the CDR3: TGTGCCAGCAGCCCCTCGGGGGGCACTGAAGCTTTCCTT. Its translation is CASSPSGGTEAFL.

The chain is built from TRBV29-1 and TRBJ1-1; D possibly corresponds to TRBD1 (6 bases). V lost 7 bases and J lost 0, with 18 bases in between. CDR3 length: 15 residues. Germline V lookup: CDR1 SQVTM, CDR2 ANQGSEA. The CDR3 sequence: CSAGGQNTMNTEAFF. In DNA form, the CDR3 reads TGCAGCGCCGGAGGACAGAATACAATGAACACTGAAGCTTTCTTT.

CDR3 residues: CASSRTVGTEAFF. DNA of the CDR3: TGTGCCAGCAGTAGGACTGTAGGCACTGAAGCTTTCTTT. The chain employs TRBV6-6 and TRBJ1-1; D uncertain. This CDR3 spans 13 amino acids. The germline gives CDR1 MNHNY, CDR2 SVGAGI (reference sequence). Trimming took off 5 bases at V and 4 bases at J, with 11 bases between the two ends.

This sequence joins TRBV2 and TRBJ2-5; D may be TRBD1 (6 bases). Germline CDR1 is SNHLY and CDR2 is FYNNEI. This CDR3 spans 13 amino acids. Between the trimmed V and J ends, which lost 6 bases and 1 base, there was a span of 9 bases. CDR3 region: CASRLDSQETQYF. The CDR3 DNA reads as TGTGCCAGCAGACTGGACAGCCAAGAGACCCAGTACTTC.

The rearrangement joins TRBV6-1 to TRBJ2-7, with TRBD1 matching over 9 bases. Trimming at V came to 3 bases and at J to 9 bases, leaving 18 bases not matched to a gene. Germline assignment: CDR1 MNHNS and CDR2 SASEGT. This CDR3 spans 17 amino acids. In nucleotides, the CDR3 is TGTGCCAGCAGTGACCCAACAGGGGGCACGATACTATTTGGGCAGTACTTC. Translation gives CASSDPTGGTILFGQYF.

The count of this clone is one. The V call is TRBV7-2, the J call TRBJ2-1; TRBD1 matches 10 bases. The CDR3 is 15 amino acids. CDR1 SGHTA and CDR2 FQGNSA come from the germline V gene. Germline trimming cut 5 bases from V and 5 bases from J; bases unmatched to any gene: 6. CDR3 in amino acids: CASSQDRGRHNEQFF. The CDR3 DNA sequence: TGTGCCAGCAGCCAGGACAGGGGGAGGCACAATGAGCAGTTCTTC. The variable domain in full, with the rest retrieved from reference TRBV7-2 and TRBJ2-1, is GAGVSQSPSNKVTEKGKDVELRCDPISGHTALYWYRQSLGQGLEFLIYFQGNSAPDKSGLPSDRFSAERTGGSVSTLTIQRTQQEDSAVYLCASSQDRGRHNEQFFGPGTRLTVL.

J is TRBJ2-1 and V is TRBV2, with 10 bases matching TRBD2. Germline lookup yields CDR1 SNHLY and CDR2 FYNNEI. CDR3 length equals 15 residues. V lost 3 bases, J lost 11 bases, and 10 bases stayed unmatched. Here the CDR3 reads CASSDLAGASMKQFF. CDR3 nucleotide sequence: TGTGCCAGCAGTGATCTAGCGGGGGCCTCAATGAAGCAGTTCTTC.

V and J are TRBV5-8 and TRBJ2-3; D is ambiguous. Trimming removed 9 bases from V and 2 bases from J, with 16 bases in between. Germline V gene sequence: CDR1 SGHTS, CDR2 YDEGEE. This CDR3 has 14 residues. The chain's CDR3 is CATLTMVATDTQYF. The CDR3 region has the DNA TGTGCCACCTTAACCATGGTGGCCACAGATACGCAGTATTTT. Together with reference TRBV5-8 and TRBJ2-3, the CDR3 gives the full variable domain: EAGVTQSPTHLIKTRGQQATLRCSPISGHTSVYWYQQALGLGLQFLLWYDEGEERNRGNFPPRFSGRQFPNYSSELNVNALELEDSALYLCATLTMVATDTQYFGPGTRLTVL.

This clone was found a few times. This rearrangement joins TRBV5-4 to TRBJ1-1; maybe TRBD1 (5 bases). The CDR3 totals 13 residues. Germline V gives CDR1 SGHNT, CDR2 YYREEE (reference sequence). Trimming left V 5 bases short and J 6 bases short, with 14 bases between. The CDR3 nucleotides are TGTGCCAGCAGGCAGGATACAGGCGCTGAAGCTTTCTTT. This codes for CASRQDTGAEAFF.

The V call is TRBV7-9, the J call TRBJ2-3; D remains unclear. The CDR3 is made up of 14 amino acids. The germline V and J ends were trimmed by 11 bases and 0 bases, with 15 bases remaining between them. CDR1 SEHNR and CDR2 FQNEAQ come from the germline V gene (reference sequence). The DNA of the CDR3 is TGTGCCGGCGCGGTCTCTCTAAGCACAGATACGCAGTATTTT. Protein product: CAGAVSLSTDTQYF.

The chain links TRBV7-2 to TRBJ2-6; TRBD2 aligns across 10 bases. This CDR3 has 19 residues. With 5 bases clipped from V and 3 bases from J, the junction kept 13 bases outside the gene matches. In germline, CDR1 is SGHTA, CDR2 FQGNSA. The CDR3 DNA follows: TGTGCCAGCAGCCCAAGGGTAGCGGGGGGTCCCTATGGGGCCAACGTCCTGACTTTC. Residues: CASSPRVAGGPYGANVLTF. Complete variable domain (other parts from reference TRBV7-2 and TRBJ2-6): GAGVSQSPSNKVTEKGKDVELRCDPISGHTALYWYRQSLGQGLEFLIYFQGNSAPDKSGLPSDRFSAERTGGSVSTLTIQRTQQEDSAVYLCASSPRVAGGPYGANVLTFGAGSRLTVL.

The CDR3 region has the DNA TGTGCCAGCAGTTACTCAGGGGATAGCAATCAGCCCCAGCATTTT. Protein product: CASSYSGDSNQPQHF. The chain recombines TRBV6-5 with TRBJ1-5, with D perhaps TRBD1 (5 bases). Germline assignment: CDR1 MNHEY and CDR2 SVGAGI. The CDR3 extends over 15 amino acids. Trimming cost V 0 bases and J 0 bases, with 6 bases left between them.

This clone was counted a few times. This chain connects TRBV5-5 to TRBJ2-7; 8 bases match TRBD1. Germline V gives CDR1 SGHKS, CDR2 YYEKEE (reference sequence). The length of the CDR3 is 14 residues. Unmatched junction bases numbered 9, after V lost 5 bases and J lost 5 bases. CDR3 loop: CASSLRTGHDEQYF. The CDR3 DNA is TGTGCCAGCAGTCTCCGGACAGGGCACGACGAGCAGTACTTC.

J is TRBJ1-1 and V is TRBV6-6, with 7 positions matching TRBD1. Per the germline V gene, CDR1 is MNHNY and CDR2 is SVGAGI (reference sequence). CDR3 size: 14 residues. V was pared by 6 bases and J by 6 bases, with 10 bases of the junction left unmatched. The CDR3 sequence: CASRIRDQGAEAFF. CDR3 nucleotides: TGTGCCAGCAGAATCCGGGACCAGGGGGCTGAAGCTTTCTTT.

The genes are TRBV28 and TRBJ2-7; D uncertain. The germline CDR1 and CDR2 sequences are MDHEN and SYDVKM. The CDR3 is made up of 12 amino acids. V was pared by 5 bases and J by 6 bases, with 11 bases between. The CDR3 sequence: CASSRNRVEQYF. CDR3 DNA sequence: TGTGCCAGCAGTCGCAACCGGGTCGAGCAGTACTTC.

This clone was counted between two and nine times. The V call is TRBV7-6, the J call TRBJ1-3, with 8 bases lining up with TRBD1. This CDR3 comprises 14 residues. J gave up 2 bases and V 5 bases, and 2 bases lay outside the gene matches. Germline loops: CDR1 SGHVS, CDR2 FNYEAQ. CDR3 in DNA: TGTGCCAGCAGCCTGGGACAGGCTGGAAACACCATATATTTT. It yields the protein CASSLGQAGNTIYF.

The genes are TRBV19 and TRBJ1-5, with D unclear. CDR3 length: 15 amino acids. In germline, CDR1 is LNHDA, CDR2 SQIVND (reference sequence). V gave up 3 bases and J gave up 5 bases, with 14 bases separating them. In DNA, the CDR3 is TGTGCCAGTAGTATCCTGACCCTGGAGCATCAGCCCCAGCATTTT. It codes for CASSILTLEHQPQHF. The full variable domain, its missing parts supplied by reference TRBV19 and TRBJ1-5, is DGGITQSPKYLFRKEGQNVTLSCEQNLNHDAMYWYRQDPGQGLRLIYYSQIVNDFQKGDIAEGYSVSREKKESFPLTVTSAQKNPTAFYLCASSILTLEHQPQHFGDGTRLSIL.